This T cell receptor (beta chain) came from a study of T cell repertoires in cytomegalovirus infection. The CDR3 spans 14 residues. V gave up 3 bases and J gave up 8 bases; unmatched junction bases: 7. Germline V lookup: CDR1 SGHDN, CDR2 FVKESK. Details on this clonotype: No antigen is known for it.

Each CDR3 protein is one row after TCRdb ran MiXCR on the reads. The table lists hundreds of thousands of distinct CDR3 sequences, 31% of them singletons, with under 15% in the top ten. The sample consisted of cultured CD8+ T cells from PBMCs, taken from culture after CMV antigen stimulation. This rearrangement joins TRBV14 to TRBJ2-1, with 7 bases identical to TRBD1. The sequence was collected from a human donor in good health (CMV status not recorded). Some clones in this sample may be carry-over from other donors' samples. The CDR3 loop reads CASSHYRGRDEQFF. Here the CDR3 DNA reads TGTGCCAGCAGCCATTACAGGGGAAGGGATGAGCAGTTCTTC.